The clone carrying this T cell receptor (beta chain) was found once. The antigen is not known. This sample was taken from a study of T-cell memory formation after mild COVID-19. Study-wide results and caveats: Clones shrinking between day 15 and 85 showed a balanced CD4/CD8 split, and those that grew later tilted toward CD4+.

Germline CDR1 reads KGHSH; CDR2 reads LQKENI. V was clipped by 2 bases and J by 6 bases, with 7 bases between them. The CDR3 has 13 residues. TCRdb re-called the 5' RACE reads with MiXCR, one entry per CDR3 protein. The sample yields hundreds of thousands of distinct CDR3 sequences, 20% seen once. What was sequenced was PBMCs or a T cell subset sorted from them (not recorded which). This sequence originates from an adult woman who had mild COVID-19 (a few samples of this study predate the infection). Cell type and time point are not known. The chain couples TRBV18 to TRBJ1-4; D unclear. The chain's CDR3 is CASSPGLHEKLFF. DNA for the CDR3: TGTGCCAGCTCACCAGGACTCCATGAAAAACTGTTTTTT.